This T cell receptor (beta chain) came from a study of blood T cell repertoires in COVID-19. About the research overall: Both acute and convalescent COVID-19 samples were obtained from the United States, Italy and Spain. T cells, B-cell-depleted T cells, or PBMCs provided the cDNA or gDNA that served as material.

Per the study methods: The authors estimated nucleated cell counts from reference gene primer amplification. Only in-frame clones appear in the TCRdb table, and some are missing; sequencing was by immunoSEQ multiplex PCR. V, J and clone size are taken as reported in that table, and D and trimming were inferred from the DNA itself. This table holds approximately 220,000 clones, roughly 80% found once. The receptor comes from a woman at least 80 years old with acute or convalescent COVID-19. The sequenced sample consisted of peripheral blood.

CDR3 in amino acids: CASSRGQPNGYTF. DNA of the CDR3: TGTGCCAGCAGCCGAGGACAGCCTAATGGCTACACCTTC. V and J are TRBV3-1 (or the pseudogene TRBV3-2) and TRBJ1-2; D perhaps matches TRBD1 (6 bases). This CDR3 region has 13 residues. Deletions cut 4 bases from V and 6 bases from J, with 12 bases between. Looked up from germline, CDR1 is LGHDT and CDR2 is YNNKEL (reference sequence).